Presented here are 12 T cell receptor beta chains from one specimen sequenced in a study of technical replicates of blood from several donors. Data came from immunoSEQ multiplex PCR; TCRdb stores just in-frame clones and leaves some out. The sample contains roughly 76,000 clones, around 86% of which appear only once. The sample was PBMCs. The receptors stem from a human donor in good health. Some clones in this sample may be carry-over from other donors' samples.

This chain connects TRBV5-6 to TRBJ1-2, with 12 bases fitting TRBD1. Unmatched junction bases numbered 5, after V lost 4 bases and J lost 4 bases. Germline V gene sequence: CDR1 SGHDT, CDR2 YYEEEE. The CDR3 covers 15 residues. The CDR3 loop is CASSPGTGGGYGYTF. Here the CDR3 DNA reads TGTGCCAGCAGCCCCGGGACAGGGGGCGGCTATGGCTACACCTTC.

The V call is TRBV7-8, the J call TRBJ2-1; 7 nucleotides match TRBD1. CDR1 and CDR2 from the germline V gene are SGHVS and FQNEAQ. V dropped 5 bases and J dropped 1; count of bases not matched to a gene: 5. This CDR3 is built from 15 residues. Written as DNA, the CDR3 is TGTGCCAGCAGCCCGCAGGGGGAATCCTACAATGAGCAGTTCTTC. Residues: CASSPQGESYNEQFF.

The chain joins TRBV7-9 to TRBJ2-2, with 10 nucleotides matching TRBD1. The CDR3 is 15 residues long. Germline V gene data show CDR1 as SEHNR and CDR2 as FQNEAQ (reference sequence). The V and J ends lost 5 bases and 5 bases, in that order; junction bases with no gene match: 5. CDR3 region: CASSEGQGWTGELFF. As DNA, the CDR3 is TGTGCCAGCAGCGAGGGACAGGGGTGGACCGGGGAGCTGTTTTTT.

A note on this clone: The junction does not match germline at one end; this may be a read error. The rearrangement joins TRBV6-5 to TRBJ2-2; TRBD2 is a possible D gene (5 bases). This CDR3 has 14 residues. Germline CDR1 MNHEY, CDR2 SVGAGI. CDR3 nucleotide sequence: TGCTCAGCGCGGGCAGTATGGAACACCGGGGAGCTGTTTTTT. Its translation: CSARAVWNTGELFF.

V gene TRBV20-1 combines with J gene TRBJ1-1; D unclear. The V gene lost 0 bases and the J gene lost 11 bases, with 10 bases spanning the gap. The CDR3 covers 11 residues. Germline V gene lookup returns CDR1 DFQATT and CDR2 SNEGSKA (reference sequence). The CDR3 spells CSARDQLEAFF. The DNA for the CDR3 is TGCAGTGCTAGAGATCAGCTGGAGGCTTTCTTT.

The V call is TRBV6-6, the J call TRBJ2-3, with 13 bases lining up with TRBD2. V shed 6 bases and J 15 bases; nucleotides not matched to a gene: 12. The CDR3 totals 14 residues. Germline CDR1 is MNHNY and CDR2 is SVGAGI (reference sequence). The CDR3 nucleotides are TGTGCCAGCAGACCCGGACTAGCGGGGGCCTCGGAATATTTT. Its translation is CASRPGLAGASEYF.

The chain couples TRBV5-4 to TRBJ2-5; a possible D gene is TRBD2 (6 bases). Trimming shortened V by 0 bases and J by 2 bases, and 8 bases separated the two germline ends. Germline CDR1 and CDR2: SGHNT and YYREEE (reference sequence). The CDR3 has 14 residues. CDR3 in DNA: TGTGCCAGCAGCTTGGATGCGGGGCAAGAGACCCAGTACTTC. Its translation: CASSLDAGQETQYF. Based on the CDR3 plus reference TRBV5-4 and TRBJ2-5, the full variable domain is ETGVTQSPTHLIKTRGQQVTLRCSSQSGHNTVSWYQQALGQGPQFIFQYYREEENGRGNFPPRFSGLQFPNYSSELNVNALELDDSALYLCASSLDAGQETQYFGPGTRLLVL.

The V gene is TRBV5-4, the J gene TRBJ2-7; D might be TRBD2 (5 bases). The CDR3 covers 13 residues. V was shortened by 4 bases and J by 3 bases, with 11 bases between the two germline ends. CDR1 and CDR2 from the germline V gene are SGHNT and YYREEE (reference sequence). The CDR3 DNA sequence: TGTGCCAGCAGCCCCGGGGAGAGCTACGAGCAGTACTTC. As protein: CASSPGESYEQYF. The complete variable domain, with remaining parts taken from reference TRBV5-4 and TRBJ2-7, reads ETGVTQSPTHLIKTRGQQVTLRCSSQSGHNTVSWYQQALGQGPQFIFQYYREEENGRGNFPPRFSGLQFPNYSSELNVNALELDDSALYLCASSPGESYEQYFGPGTRLTVT.

This clone has a handful of counts. The rearrangement links TRBV9 to TRBJ1-5; D is undetermined. This CDR3 contains 15 residues. V was clipped by 0 bases and J by 0 bases, with 7 bases between them. Germline V gene sequence: CDR1 SGDLS, CDR2 YYNGEE. CDR3 residues: CASSVGESSNQPQHF. Here the CDR3 DNA reads TGTGCCAGCAGCGTAGGGGAGTCTAGCAATCAGCCCCAGCATTTT.

The genes are TRBV21-1 and TRBJ1-1; the table's D call of TRBD1 was not tested on the DNA. TRBV21-1 counts as a pseudogene. The CDR3 sequence is 15 residues long. CDR3 amino acids: CASSALSGMNTEAFF. The CDR3 DNA sequence: TGTGCCAGCAGCGCCCTATCAGGGATGAACACTGAAGCTTTCTTT.

CDR3 in DNA: TGTGCCAGCAGTGAGTTATGGGGGGAACAGCCCCAGCATTTT. Its translation: CASSELWGEQPQHF. The rearrangement joins TRBV6-1 to TRBJ1-5; D is possibly TRBD1 (5 bases). The germline CDR1 and CDR2 sequences are MNHNS and SASEGT. The length of the CDR3 is 14 residues. V lost 3 bases to trimming and J lost 7 bases, with 13 bases between them.

This sequence joins TRBV15 and TRBJ1-2; no clear D. Per germline, CDR1 LNHNV and CDR2 YYDKDF (reference sequence). Trimming removed 0 bases at V and 10 bases at J, with 12 bases between. The CDR3 has 13 amino acids. The CDR3 DNA is TGTGCCACCAGCAGAGACCGAGGCTTCCCCTACACCTTC. Translation: CATSRDRGFPYTF.